One sample yielded the 17 T cell receptor beta chains listed below, sequenced in a study of T cell changes during pregnancy in multiple sclerosis. The assay was immunoSEQ multiplex PCR, and TCRdb's table has in-frame clones only and misses some. The table has 35,000 to 40,000 clones, around 90% seen once; the top ten hold 5.4%. The sequencing here drew on peripheral blood, taken in the third trimester of pregnancy. The receptors originated from a female donor in good health, enrolled as a control in a pregnancy study.

The chain uses TRBV2 and TRBJ1-4; TRBD1 aligns across 8 bases. Germline V CDR1 and CDR2: SNHLY, FYNNEI. This CDR3 has 15 residues. J gave up 0 bases and V 8 bases, and 5 bases lay outside the gene matches. CDR3 DNA sequence: TGTGCCAGCGTGGACAGGGTTACAACTAATGAAAAACTGTTTTTT. Protein product: CASVDRVTTNEKLFF.

The V call is TRBV5-1, the J call TRBJ2-5; 10 bases are a match to TRBD2. After removal of 4 bases from V and 2 bases from J, the junction contained 5 bases not matched to a gene. The CDR3 is 15 amino acids. The germline CDR1 and CDR2 sequences are SGHRS and YFSETQ. The CDR3 region is CASSRWTSGQETQYF. Here the CDR3 DNA reads TGCGCCAGCAGCCGTTGGACTAGCGGACAAGAGACCCAGTACTTC.

CDR3 nucleotide sequence: TGTGCCAGCAGTGGACAGGGACATCAGCCCCAGCATTTT. Translated, it gives CASSGQGHQPQHF. V gene TRBV6-1 combines with J gene TRBJ1-5; 7 bases line up with TRBD1. CDR3 length: 13 residues. Looked up from germline, CDR1 is MNHNS and CDR2 is SASEGT. The J segment lost 5 bases and the V segment lost 4 bases, leaving 2 bases of the junction unmatched.

The chain joins TRBV28 to TRBJ1-4, with 8 bases that match TRBD1. CDR3 size: 16 residues. With V trimmed by 5 bases and J by 0 bases, 5 bases remained unmatched. Germline values: CDR1 MDHEN, CDR2 SYDVKM. The CDR3 protein is CASSQDRAATNEKLFF. The CDR3 DNA sequence: TGTGCCAGCAGTCAGGACAGGGCCGCAACTAATGAAAAACTGTTTTTT.

V gene TRBV30 combines with J gene TRBJ1-6; 7 bases are a match to TRBD1. This CDR3 spans 14 amino acids. The V gene's germline CDR1 is GTSNPN and CDR2 SVGIG (reference sequence). Losses at the gene ends were 2 bases for V and 7 bases for J; bases not matched to a gene: 5. CDR3 bases: TGTGCCTGGAGTTTGGGACAGCAGAATTCACCCCTCCACTTT. The encoded protein is CAWSLGQQNSPLHF.

This chain connects TRBV27 to TRBJ2-7; 13 bases map to TRBD2. The CDR3 loop spans 16 amino acids. The germline CDR1 and CDR2 sequences are MNHEY and SMNVEV (reference sequence). The J segment lost 6 bases and the V segment lost 6 bases, leaving 11 bases of the junction unmatched. The CDR3 here is CASRLGLAGSSGEQYF. DNA of the CDR3: TGTGCCAGCAGGTTGGGACTAGCGGGAAGTTCGGGCGAGCAGTACTTC.

The sample holds one count of this clone. The chain combines TRBV7-9 with TRBJ1-1; D is uncertain. The V end lost 5 bases, the J end lost 5 bases, and 15 bases lay between the germline ends. There are 14 residues in the CDR3. Germline CDR1 is SEHNR and CDR2 is FQNEAQ (reference sequence). CDR3 protein: CASSRPGVGTEAFF. The DNA for the CDR3 is TGTGCCAGCAGCCGCCCCGGGGTAGGAACTGAAGCTTTCTTT.

This clone was picked up a small number of times. V and J are TRBV5-4 and TRBJ1-4; 7 positions agree with TRBD1. The ends lost 0 bases at V and 3 bases at J; junction bases unmatched: 2. CDR1 is SGHNT, CDR2 YYREEE, per germline (reference sequence). The CDR3 is made up of 15 amino acids. CDR3: CASSLETGSNEKLFF. DNA for the CDR3: TGTGCCAGCAGCTTGGAGACAGGGTCTAATGAAAAACTGTTTTTT.

This chain links TRBV5-1 with TRBJ1-1, with no clear D. The CDR3 runs to 14 residues. In germline, CDR1 is SGHRS, CDR2 YFSETQ. The ends were cut back, 1 base at V and 4 bases at J, with 11 bases in the middle. CDR3 in DNA: TGCGCCAGCAGCTTGTGGGAAGGAGGCACTGAAGCTTTCTTT. Its translation is CASSLWEGGTEAFF.

The V gene is TRBV29-1, the J gene TRBJ1-2; 9 bases map to TRBD1. The CDR3 totals 14 residues. The V gene end was trimmed by 3 bases and the J gene end by 8 bases; junction bases not matched to a gene: 10. CDR1 is SQVTM, CDR2 ANQGSEA, per germline. DNA of the CDR3: TGCAGCGTTGATCCGGGACAGGGTACGTTGGGCTACACCTTC. Translating gives CSVDPGQGTLGYTF.

V gene TRBV28 combines with J gene TRBJ1-2; the match to TRBD1 covers 12 bases. The ends lost 3 bases at V and 5 bases at J; junction bases unmatched: 4. The length of the CDR3 is 15 residues. Germline CDR1 reads MDHEN; CDR2 reads SYDVKM. The CDR3, as DNA: TGTGCCAGCAGTTTGGGGGACAGGGGGCTTTATGGCTACACCTTC. Its protein product is CASSLGDRGLYGYTF.

The V call is TRBV6-6, the J call TRBJ2-4; possible D gene TRBD2, 5 bases. Germline CDR1 MNHNY, CDR2 SVGAGI (reference sequence). This CDR3 has 16 amino acids. V shed 4 bases and J shed 0 bases, with 13 bases lying between them. The CDR3, as DNA: TGTGCCAGCAGTTTCCCCCGGGAACTAGCCAAAAACATTCAGTACTTC. This gives the protein CASSFPRELAKNIQYF.

The rearrangement links TRBV19 to TRBJ1-6, with D possibly being TRBD1 (5 bases). The CDR3 extends over 14 amino acids. Trimming took off 3 bases at V and 6 bases at J, with 9 bases between the two ends. Per the germline V gene, CDR1 is LNHDA and CDR2 is SQIVND (reference sequence). The CDR3 protein is CASSIRGGNSPLHF. The CDR3 DNA is TGTGCCAGTAGTATTCGGGGGGGTAATTCACCCCTCCACTTT.

The V call is TRBV6-6, the J call TRBJ1-1, with TRBD1 identical over 7 bases. The V and J ends lost 2 bases and 4 bases, in that order; junction bases with no gene match: 1. The length of the CDR3 is 13 residues. From germline, CDR1 is MNHNY and CDR2 SVGAGI (reference sequence). In DNA, the CDR3 is TGTGCCAGCAGTTACGACAGGGCCACTGAAGCTTTCTTT. It specifies CASSYDRATEAFF.

V and J are TRBV4-1 and TRBJ2-5; 9 bases are a match to TRBD2. Trimming cost V 3 bases and J 2 bases; bases outside gene matches: 4. The CDR3 consists of 15 residues. CDR1 MGHRA and CDR2 YSYEKL come from the germline V gene. The CDR3 reads CASSHVLAGQETQYF. The CDR3 bases are TGCGCCAGCAGCCATGTTCTAGCGGGGCAAGAGACCCAGTACTTC.

The rearrangement joins TRBV4-3 to TRBJ2-5; possibly TRBD2 for D (6 bases). CDR3 length equals 15 residues. Germline CDR1 is LGHNA and CDR2 is YSLEER. V shed 0 bases and J shed 1 base, with 9 bases lying between them. The CDR3 loop reads CASSQDWTTQETQYF. DNA of the CDR3: TGCGCCAGCAGCCAAGACTGGACTACCCAAGAGACCCAGTACTTC.

The CDR3 coding sequence is TGTGCCAGCAGTTTAACAGGGGGCAGTCAGCCCCAGCATTTT. Its translation: CASSLTGGSQPQHF. The V and J genes are TRBV2 and TRBJ1-5, with TRBD1 matching 9 bases. With V trimmed by 5 bases and J by 6 bases, 5 bases remained unmatched. This CDR3 contains 14 residues. CDR1 SNHLY and CDR2 FYNNEI come from the germline V gene.